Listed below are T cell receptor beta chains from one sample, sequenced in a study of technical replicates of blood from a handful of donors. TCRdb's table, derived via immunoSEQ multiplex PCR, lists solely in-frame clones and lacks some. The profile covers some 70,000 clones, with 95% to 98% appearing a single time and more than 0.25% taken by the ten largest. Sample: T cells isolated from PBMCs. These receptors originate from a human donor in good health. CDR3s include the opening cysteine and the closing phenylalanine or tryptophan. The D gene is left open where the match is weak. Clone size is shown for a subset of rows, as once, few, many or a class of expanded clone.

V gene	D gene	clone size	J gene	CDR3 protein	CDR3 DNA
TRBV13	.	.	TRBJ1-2	CASSLTDYGYTF	TGTGCCAGCAGCTTAACAGACTATGGCTACACCTTC
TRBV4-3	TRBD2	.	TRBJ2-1	CASSQERTSGYNEQFF	TGCGCCAGCAGCCAAGAAAGGACTAGCGGGTACAATGAGCAGTTCTTC
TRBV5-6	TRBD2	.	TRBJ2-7	CASSLGLSGTPYEQYF	TGTGCCAGCAGCTTGGGCCTAAGCGGGACCCCCTACGAGCAGTACTTC
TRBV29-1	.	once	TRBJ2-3	CSVEPRGGGTDTQYF	TGCAGCGTTGAACCTAGGGGAGGAGGCACAGATACGCAGTATTTT
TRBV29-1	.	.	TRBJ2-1	CSVAGLGNYNEQFF	TGCAGCGTTGCGGGACTCGGAAACTACAATGAGCAGTTCTTC
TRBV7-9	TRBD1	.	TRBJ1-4	CASSSGQGANEKLFF	TGTGCCAGCAGCTCTGGACAGGGAGCGAATGAAAAACTGTTTTTT
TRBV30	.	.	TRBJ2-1	CAWSFGSYNEQFF	TGTGCCTGGAGCTTCGGGAGTTATAATGAGCAGTTCTTC
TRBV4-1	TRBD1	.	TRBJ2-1	CASSQGTGYPYNEQFF	TGCGCCAGCAGCCAAGGGACAGGATACCCCTACAATGAGCAGTTCTTC
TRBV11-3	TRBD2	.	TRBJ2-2	CASLLAGGSGELFF	TGTGCCAGCCTACTAGCGGGAGGGTCTGGGGAGCTGTTTTTT
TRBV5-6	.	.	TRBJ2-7	CASSGLGLYYEQYF	TGTGCCAGCTCCGGATTGGGACTTTACTACGAGCAGTACTTC
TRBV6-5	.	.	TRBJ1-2	CASSTQTGSLAGYTF	TGTGCCAGCAGTACGCAGACAGGCTCTTTGGCTGGCTACACCTTC
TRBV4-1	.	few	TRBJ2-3	CASSQEGAVISTDTQYF	TGCGCCAGCAGCCAAGAGGGAGCGGTCATTAGCACAGATACGCAGTATTTT
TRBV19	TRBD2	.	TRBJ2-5	CASSPAGAETQYF	TGTGCCAGTAGCCCAGCGGGAGCCGAGACCCAGTACTTC
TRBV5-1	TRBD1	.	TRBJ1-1	CASSAEGQGSGKNTEAFF	TGCGCCAGCAGCGCAGAGGGACAGGGTTCTGGGAAGAACACTGAAGCTTTCTTT
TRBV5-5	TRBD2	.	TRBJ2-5	CASSSVTGGSGGQEYF	TGTGCCAGCAGCTCTGTGACTGGAGGTAGCGGGGGGCAAGAGTACTTC
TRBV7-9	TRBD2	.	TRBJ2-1	CASSVGEGGSYNEQFF	TGTGCCAGCAGCGTAGGGGAGGGAGGTTCCTACAATGAGCAGTTCTTC
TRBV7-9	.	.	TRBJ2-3	CASSLGPSGPPTDTQYF	TGTGCCAGCAGCTTAGGCCCTTCAGGGCCCCCCACAGATACGCAGTATTTT
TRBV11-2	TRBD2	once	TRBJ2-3	CASSFVGSGQDTQYF	TGTGCCAGCAGCTTCGTTGGTAGCGGGCAGGATACGCAGTATTTT
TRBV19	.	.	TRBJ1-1	CASSRQSPEAFF	TGTGCCAGTAGTAGACAGAGTCCTGAAGCTTTCTTT
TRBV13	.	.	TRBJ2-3	CASSERTRDFEDTQYF	TGTGCCAGCAGCGAACGGACCCGGGACTTTGAAGATACGCAGTATTTT
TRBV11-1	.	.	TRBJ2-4	CASSLDTGDGLSKNIQYF	TGTGCCAGCAGCTTAGACACGGGAGACGGATTGAGCAAAAACATTCAGTACTTC
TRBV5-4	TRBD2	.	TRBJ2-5	CASTRGGLAGEWETQYF	TGTGCCAGCACCCGAGGAGGACTAGCGGGAGAATGGGAGACCCAGTACTTC
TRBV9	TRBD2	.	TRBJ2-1	CASSVVTSGTNEQFF	TGTGCCAGCAGCGTAGTGACTAGCGGGACTAATGAGCAGTTCTTC
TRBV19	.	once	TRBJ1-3	CASQDFHSGNTIYF	TGTGCAAGCCAGGACTTCCACTCTGGAAACACCATATATTTT
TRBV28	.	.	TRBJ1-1	CASSLVSVGMNTEAFF	TGTGCCAGCAGTTTAGTGTCGGTCGGTATGAACACTGAAGCTTTCTTT
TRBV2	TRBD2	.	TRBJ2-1	CASSEERLAGYNEQFF	TGTGCCAGCAGTGAAGAACGTCTAGCGGGCTACAATGAGCAGTTCTTC
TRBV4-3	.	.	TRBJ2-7	CASSQDVTGSSSYEQYF	TGCGCCAGCAGCCAAGATGTCACAGGGTCCTCCTCCTACGAGCAGTACTTC
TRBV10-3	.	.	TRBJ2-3	CAIKKTGGTDTQYF	TGTGCCATCAAGAAGACAGGTGGCACAGATACGCAGTATTTT
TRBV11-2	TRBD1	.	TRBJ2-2	CASSSGTGKNTGELFF	TGTGCCAGCAGCTCCGGGACAGGGAAGAACACCGGGGAGCTGTTTTTT
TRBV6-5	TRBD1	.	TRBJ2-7	CASSTGVYEQYF	TGTGCCAGCAGTACAGGGGTATACGAGCAGTACTTC
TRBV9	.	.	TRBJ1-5	CASSVGANSNQPQHF	TGTGCCAGCAGCGTAGGAGCGAATAGCAATCAGCCCCAGCATTTT
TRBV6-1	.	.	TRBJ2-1	CASRPTGYGEQFF	TGTGCCAGCAGGCCCACAGGTTATGGTGAGCAGTTCTTC
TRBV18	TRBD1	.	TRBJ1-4	CASSPPTGGFYEKLFF	TGTGCCAGCTCACCACCGACAGGGGGCTTTTATGAAAAACTGTTTTTT
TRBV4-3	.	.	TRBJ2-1	CASSQDPTAYNEQFF	TGCGCCAGCAGCCAAGATCCGACAGCGTACAATGAGCAGTTCTTC
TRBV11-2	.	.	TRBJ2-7	CASSLAPGVHEQYF	TGTGCCAGCAGCTTAGCCCCAGGGGTCCACGAGCAGTACTTC
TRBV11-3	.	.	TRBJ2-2	CASSSTGELFF	TGTGCCAGCAGCTCAACCGGGGAGCTGTTTTTT
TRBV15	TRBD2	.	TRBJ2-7	CATSSIAGDYEQYF	TGTGCCACCAGCAGTATAGCGGGAGACTACGAGCAGTACTTC
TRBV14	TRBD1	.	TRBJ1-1	CASSLGTVNTEAFF	TGTGCCAGCAGCCTTGGGACAGTCAACACTGAAGCTTTCTTT
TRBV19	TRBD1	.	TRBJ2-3	CASSIEGPGQGTDTQYF	TGTGCCAGTAGTATTGAGGGACCGGGACAGGGCACAGATACGCAGTATTTT
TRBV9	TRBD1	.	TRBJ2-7	CASSGQGFHEQYF	TGTGCCAGCAGCGGACAGGGGTTCCACGAGCAGTACTTC
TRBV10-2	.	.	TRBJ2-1	CASSEQGGGNEQFF	TGCGCCAGCAGTGAGCAGGGGGGTGGCAATGAGCAGTTCTTC
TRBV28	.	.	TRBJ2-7	CASNQLAKSYEQYF	TGTGCCAGCAACCAACTAGCTAAGTCCTACGAGCAGTACTTC
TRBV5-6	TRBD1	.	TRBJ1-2	CASIRQGYGYTF	TGTGCCAGTATTAGACAGGGCTATGGCTACACCTTC
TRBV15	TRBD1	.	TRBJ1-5	CATSLSGTGNQPQHF	TGTGCCACCAGCTTATCCGGGACAGGGAATCAGCCCCAGCATTTT
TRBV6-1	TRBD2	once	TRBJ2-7	CASSLQREDEQYF	TGTGCCAGCAGCCTCCAGCGGGAGGACGAGCAGTACTTC